Listed below are T cell receptor beta chains from one sample, sequenced in a study of shared clonotypes between healthy human individuals. Clones were sequenced by immunoSEQ multiplex PCR, and TCRdb holds only the in-frame ones, with some missing. The sample has just over 95,000 clones, roughly two thirds seen once; the top ten hold about 48%. Sequencing used memory CD8+ T cells sorted from blood. The receptors were sampled from a man under 40 in good health. Both conserved end residues are part of each CDR3. A D gene is named only where the DNA matches it firmly. Clone size appears in some rows only: once, few, many, or a class for an expanded clone.

d_call j_call cdr3_length clone_size v_call cdr3_aa cdr3_nt
TRBD2 TRBJ2-5 15 NA TRBV18 CASSPSLAGEETQYF TGTGCCAGCTCGCCCAGCCTAGCGGGAGAAGAGACCCAGTACTTC
TRBD2 TRBJ2-1 19 NA TRBV7-2 CASSPWTSGRSMWLNEQFF TGTGCCAGCAGCCCCTGGACTAGCGGGAGGTCTATGTGGTTAAATGAGCAGTTCTTC
NA TRBJ2-1 13 few TRBV7-2 CASSLMVYNEQFF TGTGCCAGCAGCTTAATGGTCTACAATGAGCAGTTCTTC
TRBD1 TRBJ2-6 16 once TRBV29-1 CSVVGQGAPGANVLTF TGCAGCGTTGTAGGGCAGGGGGCGCCTGGGGCCAACGTCCTGACTTTC
NA TRBJ2-1 14 NA TRBV6-5 CASRQLVAYNEQFF TGTGCCAGCCGACAACTCGTAGCCTACAATGAGCAGTTCTTC
NA TRBJ2-1 12 NA TRBV13 CASSFGDNEQFF TGTGCCAGCAGCTTCGGGGATAATGAGCAGTTCTTC
TRBD1 TRBJ1-1 15 NA TRBV13 CASSFLPGGPTEAFF TGTGCCAGCAGCTTCCTACCAGGGGGGCCCACTGAAGCTTTCTTT
NA TRBJ1-4 17 NA TRBV18 CASSLGHPTETNEKLFF TGTGCCAGCTCACTGGGACACCCCACGGAAACTAATGAAAAACTGTTTTTT
TRBD1 TRBJ1-5 16 once TRBV25-1 CASSPTTGEGNQPQHF TGTGCCAGCAGTCCAACTACAGGGGAGGGCAATCAGCCCCAGCATTTT
TRBD1 TRBJ2-7 14 few TRBV29-1 CSVTHDRGTYEQYF TGCAGCGTTACTCATGACAGGGGAACCTACGAGCAGTACTTC
NA TRBJ1-5 15 NA TRBV7-8 CASSLNRESNQPQHF TGTGCCAGCAGCTTAAACAGGGAAAGCAATCAGCCCCAGCATTTT
NA TRBJ2-7 15 NA TRBV27 CASSLSAYISYEQYF TGTGCCAGCAGTTTATCGGCCTACATCTCCTACGAGCAGTACTTC
TRBD1 TRBJ1-2 13 many TRBV5-6 CASSLDREYGYTF TGTGCCAGCAGTCTGGACAGGGAATATGGCTACACCTTC
NA TRBJ2-3 13 NA TRBV27 CASSPAGPDTQYF TGTGCCAGCAGTCCCGCGGGCCCAGATACGCAGTATTTT
NA TRBJ2-3 15 NA TRBV7-9 CASSPPGSPGDTQYF TGTGCCAGCTCTCCGCCCGGGTCCCCGGGGGATACGCAGTATTTT
NA TRBJ2-1 12 few TRBV28 CASSFQRRGQFF TGTGCCAGCAGTTTCCAGCGCCGGGGGCAGTTCTTC
NA TRBJ1-2 14 NA TRBV6-1 CASSAVQEAYGYTF TGTGCCAGCAGTGCCGTACAGGAGGCCTATGGCTACACCTTC
NA TRBJ2-7 12 NA TRBV29-1 CSVALEGHEQYF TGCAGCGTTGCTTTGGAGGGACACGAGCAGTACTTC
TRBD1 TRBJ1-1 16 few TRBV4-1 CASSHGTGGMNTEAFF TGCGCCAGCAGCCATGGGACAGGGGGCATGAACACTGAAGCTTTCTTT
NA TRBJ2-7 11 NA TRBV29-1 CSVLEGAEQYF TGCAGCGTGTTGGAGGGTGCCGAGCAGTACTTC
NA TRBJ2-7 15 NA TRBV6-6 CASSWGGGFGYEQYF TGTGCCAGCAGTTGGGGCGGCGGATTTGGCTACGAGCAGTACTTC
NA TRBJ2-7 20 NA TRBV4-3 CASSQEGSRSSLGGANEQYF TGCGCCAGCAGCCAAGAAGGGTCGCGGTCCTCCCTCGGCGGGGCCAACGAGCAGTACTTC
NA TRBJ2-3 15 NA TRBV7-9 CASRRGASSTDTQYF TGTGCCAGCAGACGGGGGGCTAGTAGCACAGATACGCAGTATTTT
NA TRBJ1-2 10 NA TRBV20-1 CSAAGVGYTF TGCAGCGCTGCGGGGGTTGGCTACACCTTC
NA TRBJ2-1 16 few TRBV15 CATSRDLAGLDNEQFF TGTGCCACCAGCAGAGATCTGGCGGGACTCGACAATGAGCAGTTCTTC